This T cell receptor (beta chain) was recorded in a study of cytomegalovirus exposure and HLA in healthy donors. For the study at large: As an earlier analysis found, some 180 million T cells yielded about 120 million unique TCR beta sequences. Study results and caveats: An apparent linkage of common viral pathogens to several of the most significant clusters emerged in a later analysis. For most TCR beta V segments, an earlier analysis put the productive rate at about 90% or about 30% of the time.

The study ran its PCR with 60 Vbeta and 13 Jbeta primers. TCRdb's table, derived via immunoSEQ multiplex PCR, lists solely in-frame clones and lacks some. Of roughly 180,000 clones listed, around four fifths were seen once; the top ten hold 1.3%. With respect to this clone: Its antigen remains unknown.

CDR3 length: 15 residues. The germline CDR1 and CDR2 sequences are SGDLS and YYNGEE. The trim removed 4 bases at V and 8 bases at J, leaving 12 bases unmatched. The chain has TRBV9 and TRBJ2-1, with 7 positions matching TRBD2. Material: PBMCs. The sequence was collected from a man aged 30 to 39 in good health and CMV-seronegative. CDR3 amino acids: CASSHTGTKGDEQFF. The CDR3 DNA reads TGTGCCAGCAGCCATACCGGGACTAAGGGCGATGAGCAGTTCTTC.